This TCR beta chain appears in the sequencing data of a study of blood T cell repertoires in COVID-19. Study background: The analysed material was cDNA or gDNA that came from T cells, B-cell-depleted T cells, or PBMCs.

The assay was immunoSEQ multiplex PCR, and TCRdb's table has in-frame clones only and misses some. The top ten hold roughly 5.3% of the sample, which has about 220,000 clones, approximately 81% seen once. The sequenced sample was peripheral blood. This TCR was sampled from a woman aged 55-69 years who had recovered from COVID-19.

The CDR3 DNA follows: TGTGCCAGCGCCTCCATTCGGGACACTGAAGCTTTCTTT. This codes for CASASIRDTEAFF. V usage is TRBV6-5 and J usage is TRBJ1-1; no clear D gene. The V end lost 8 bases, the J end lost 3 bases, and 13 bases lay between the germline ends. This CDR3 is 13 amino acids long. CDR1 and CDR2 (germline): MNHEY, SVGAGI.